The source of this T cell receptor beta chain is a study of cytomegalovirus exposure and HLA in healthy donors. V gave up 1 base and J gave up 4 bases; unmatched junction bases: 10. The CDR3 is 17 amino acids. The V gene's germline CDR1 is SGHTS and CDR2 YDEGEE. Primers included in the PCR were 60 Vbeta and 13 Jbeta primers. Sequenced by immunoSEQ multiplex PCR; TCRdb stores in-frame clones only, minus some. The table records some 140,000 clones, roughly 9.6% of them present only once. Comment on this clone: The antigen is undetermined.

Study-level results: TCR beta chain V- and J-gene trimming was linked, in a later analysis, to a missense variant in DCLRE1C.

Material for sequencing was PBMCs. The chain links TRBV5-8 to TRBJ2-2; TRBD1 agrees at 7 bases. The receptor comes from a woman aged 40 to 50 in good health and CMV-seropositive. The CDR3 is CASSLIGQGVFTGELFF. CDR3 sequence (DNA): TGTGCCAGCAGCTTGATCGGTCAGGGGGTTTTCACCGGGGAGCTGTTTTTT.